The entry that follows covers one T cell receptor (beta chain) sequence. Its antigen is unknown. V lost 9 bases to trimming and J lost 4 bases, with 3 bases between them. Looked up from germline, CDR1 is SNHLY and CDR2 is FYNNEI. This CDR3 comprises 9 residues. This sample is part of a study of CD8+ T cells in alopecia areata. RNA extraction and reverse transcription yielded cDNA as sequencing template. Profiling relied on immunoSEQ multiplex PCR, and the TCRdb table lists in-frame clones only, not all of them. The data contain tens of thousands of clones, roughly two fifths of them singletons. Alopecia areata patients gave lesional scalp punch biopsies and peripheral blood samples. Both CD4+ and CD8+ T cells were separated by sorting PBMCs. Overall study findings and caveats: Scalp samples also yield sequences of resident alphabeta T cells from normal skin. Lesional scalp, notably in alopecia totalis/universalis, had clonality above that of normal scalp.

The clonotype comes from a human donor with alopecia areata. This rearrangement joins TRBV2 to TRBJ2-5; no clear D gene. The sample consisted of NKG2D-low CD8+ T cells sorted from blood. The CDR3 spells CASSETQYF. The CDR3 DNA reads TGTGCCAGTTCAGAGACCCAGTACTTC.